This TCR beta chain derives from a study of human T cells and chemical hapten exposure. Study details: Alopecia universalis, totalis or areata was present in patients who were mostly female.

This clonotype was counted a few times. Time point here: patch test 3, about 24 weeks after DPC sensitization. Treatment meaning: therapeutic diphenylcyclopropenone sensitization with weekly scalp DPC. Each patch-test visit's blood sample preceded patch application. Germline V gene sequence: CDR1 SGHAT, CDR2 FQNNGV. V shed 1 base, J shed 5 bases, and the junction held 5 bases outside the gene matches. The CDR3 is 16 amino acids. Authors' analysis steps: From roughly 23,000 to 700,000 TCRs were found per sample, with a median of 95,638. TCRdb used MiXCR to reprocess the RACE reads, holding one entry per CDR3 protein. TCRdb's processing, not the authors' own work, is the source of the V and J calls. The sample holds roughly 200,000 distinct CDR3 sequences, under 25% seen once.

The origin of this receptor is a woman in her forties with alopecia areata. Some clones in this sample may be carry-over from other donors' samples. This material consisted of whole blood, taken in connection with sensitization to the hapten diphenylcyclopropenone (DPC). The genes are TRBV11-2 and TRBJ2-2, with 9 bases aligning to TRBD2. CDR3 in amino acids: CASSLAASGNTGELFF. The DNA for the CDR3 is TGTGCCAGCAGCTTAGCGGCTAGCGGGAATACCGGGGAGCTGTTTTTT. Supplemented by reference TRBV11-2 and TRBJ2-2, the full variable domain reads EAGVAQSPRYKIIEKRQSVAFWCNPISGHATLYWYQQILGQGPKLLIQFQNNGVVDDSQLPKDRFSAERLKGVDSTLKIQPAKLEDSAVYLCASSLAASGNTGELFFGEGSRLTVL.